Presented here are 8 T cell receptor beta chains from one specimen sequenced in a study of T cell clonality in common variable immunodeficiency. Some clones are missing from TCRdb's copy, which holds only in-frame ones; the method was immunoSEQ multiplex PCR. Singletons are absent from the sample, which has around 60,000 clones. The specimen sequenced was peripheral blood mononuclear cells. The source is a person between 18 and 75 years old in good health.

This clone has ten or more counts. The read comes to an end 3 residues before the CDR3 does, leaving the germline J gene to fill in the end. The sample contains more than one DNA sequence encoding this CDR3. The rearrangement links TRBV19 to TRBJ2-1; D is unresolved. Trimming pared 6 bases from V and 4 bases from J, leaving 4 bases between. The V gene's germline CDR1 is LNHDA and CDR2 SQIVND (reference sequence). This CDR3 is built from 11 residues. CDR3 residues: CASSVYNEQFF. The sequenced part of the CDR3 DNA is TGTGCCAGTAGCGTTTACAATGAG.

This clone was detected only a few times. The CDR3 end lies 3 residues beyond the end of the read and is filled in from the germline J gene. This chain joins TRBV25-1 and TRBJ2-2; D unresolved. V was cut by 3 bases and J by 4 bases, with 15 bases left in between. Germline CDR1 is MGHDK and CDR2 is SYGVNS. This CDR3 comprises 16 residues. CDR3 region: CASSDLNYQSTGELFF. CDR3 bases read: TGTGCCAGCAGTGATCTTAACTACCAAAGCACCGGGGAG. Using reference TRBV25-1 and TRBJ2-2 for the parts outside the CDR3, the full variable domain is EADIYQTPRYLVIGTGKKITLECSQTMGHDKMYWYQQDPGMELHLIHYSYGVNSTEKGDLSSESTVSRIRTEHFPLTLESARPSHTSQYLCASSDLNYQSTGELFFGEGSRLTVL.

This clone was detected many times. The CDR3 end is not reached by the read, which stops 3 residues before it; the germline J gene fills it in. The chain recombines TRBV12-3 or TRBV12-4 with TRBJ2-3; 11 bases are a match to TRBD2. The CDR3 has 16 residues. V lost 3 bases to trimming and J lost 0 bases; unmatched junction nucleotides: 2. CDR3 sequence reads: CASSFTSGSSTDTQYF. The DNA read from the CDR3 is TGTGCCAGCAGTTTTACTAGCGGGAGCAGCACAGATACG.

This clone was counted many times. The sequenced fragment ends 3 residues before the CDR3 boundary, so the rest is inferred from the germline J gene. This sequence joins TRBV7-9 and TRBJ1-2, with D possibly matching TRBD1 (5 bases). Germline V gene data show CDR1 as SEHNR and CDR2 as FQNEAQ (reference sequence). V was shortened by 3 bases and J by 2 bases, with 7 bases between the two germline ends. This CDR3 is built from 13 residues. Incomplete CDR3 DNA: TGTGCCAGCAGCTTCAGGGAAAACTATGGC. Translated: CASSFRENYG. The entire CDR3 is CASSFRENYGYTF.

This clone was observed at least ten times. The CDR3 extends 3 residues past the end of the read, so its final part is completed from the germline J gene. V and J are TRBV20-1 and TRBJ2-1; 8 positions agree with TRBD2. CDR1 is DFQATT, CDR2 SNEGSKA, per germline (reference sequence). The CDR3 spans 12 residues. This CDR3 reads CSGGGPYNEQFF. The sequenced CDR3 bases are TGCAGCGGGGGGGGTCCCTACAATGAG.

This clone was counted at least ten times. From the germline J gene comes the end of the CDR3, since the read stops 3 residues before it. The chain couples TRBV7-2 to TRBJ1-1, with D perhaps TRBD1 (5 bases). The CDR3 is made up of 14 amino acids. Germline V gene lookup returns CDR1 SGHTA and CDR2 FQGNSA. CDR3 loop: CASSSTTQAHGAFF. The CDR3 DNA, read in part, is TGTGCCAGCAGCTCCACCACACAGGCGCACGGA.

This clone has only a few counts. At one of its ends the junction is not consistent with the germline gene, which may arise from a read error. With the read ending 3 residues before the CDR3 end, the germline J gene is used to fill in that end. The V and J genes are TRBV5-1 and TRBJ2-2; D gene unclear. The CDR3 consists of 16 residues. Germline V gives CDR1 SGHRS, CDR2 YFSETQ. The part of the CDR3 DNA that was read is TGCGCCGGCAGCTTGGTAGGGTCCGCGAACACCGGGGAG. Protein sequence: CAGSLVGSANTGE. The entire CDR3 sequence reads CAGSLVGSANTGELFF.

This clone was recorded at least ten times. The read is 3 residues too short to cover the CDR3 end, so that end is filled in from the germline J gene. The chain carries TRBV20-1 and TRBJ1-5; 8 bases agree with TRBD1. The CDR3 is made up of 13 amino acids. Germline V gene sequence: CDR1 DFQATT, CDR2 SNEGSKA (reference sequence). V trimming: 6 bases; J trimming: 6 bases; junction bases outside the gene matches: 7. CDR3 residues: CSAAGQGSQPQHF. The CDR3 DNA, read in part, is TGCAGTGCGGCTGGACAGGGTAGTCAGCCC.